The clone carrying this T cell receptor beta chain has a count of ten or more. Its specificity is not known. The data originate from a study of early T cells in non-severe SARS-CoV-2 infection. Study-level information: Sequencing was performed on bulk RNA from unsorted whole blood, leaving chains unpaired. Findings and limits, study-wide: Matches to VDJdb favored anti-spike CD8 responses and missed private and CD4 specificities.

Each CDR3 protein is one row after TCRdb ran MiXCR on the 5' RACE reads. This sample has approximately 62,000 distinct CDR3 sequences; roughly an eighth occur once, and the top ten carry less than 4.5%. The clonotype originates from an adult who was a healthcare worker with PCR-confirmed SARS-CoV-2 infection or an uninfected control (not recorded which). The sequenced sample consisted of whole blood.

The CDR3 DNA reads TGTGCCAGCAGTTTGGACTTTTACAATGAGCAGTTCTTC. Its protein product is CASSLDFYNEQFF. The V and J genes are TRBV12-3 or TRBV12-4 and TRBJ2-1; D might be TRBD2 (5 bases). Between the trimmed V and J ends, which lost 3 bases and 4 bases, there was a span of 7 bases. This CDR3 comprises 13 residues.